This entry lists 19 T cell receptor beta chains sequenced from one sample in a study of Tregs in tolerant kidney transplant recipients. This table comes from immunoSEQ multiplex PCR, and its TCRdb copy is limited to in-frame clones, with some not included. The sample has 100,000 to 130,000 clones, roughly 89% seen once. The sequencing used CD4+ T cells from blood, collected before the transplant. These receptors were taken from a human donor who received a combined kidney and bone marrow transplant.

The chain employs TRBV18 and TRBJ1-1, with a weak D call TRBD1 (6 bases). Trimming pared 0 bases from V and 2 bases from J, leaving 10 bases between. The CDR3 is 15 residues long. From germline, CDR1 is KGHSH and CDR2 LQKENI. CDR3 bases: TGTGCCAGCTCACCACCGCGGGGGGCAAACACTGAAGCTTTCTTT. It is translated as CASSPPRGANTEAFF. Complete variable domain (other parts from reference TRBV18 and TRBJ1-1): NAGVMQNPRHLVRRRGQEARLRCSPMKGHSHVYWYRQLPEEGLKFMVYLQKENIIDESGMPKERFSAEFPKEGPSILRIQQVVRGDSAAYFCASSPPRGANTEAFFGQGTRLTVV.

The rearrangement uses TRBV7-8 and TRBJ2-4, with a possible D match to TRBD2 (5 bases). CDR1 and CDR2 (germline): SGHVS, FQNEAQ. V dropped 3 bases and J dropped 5 bases, with 11 bases sitting between them. This CDR3 spans 14 amino acids. The chain's CDR3 is CASSFRRGENIQYF. The CDR3, as DNA: TGTGCCAGCAGCTTTCGACGGGGAGAAAACATTCAGTACTTC.

This clone was recorded only once. The chain uses TRBV5-4 and TRBJ2-2; D gene uncertain. This CDR3 spans 16 amino acids. The V gene lost 4 bases and the J gene lost 4 bases, with 17 bases spanning the gap. The germline gives CDR1 SGHNT, CDR2 YYREEE (reference sequence). This CDR3 reads CASSIRRWSSTGELFF. CDR3 sequence (DNA): TGTGCCAGCAGCATACGAAGGTGGAGCTCCACCGGGGAGCTGTTTTTT.

The chain combines TRBV6-1 with TRBJ2-7; TRBD1 is a possible D gene (6 bases). Germline values: CDR1 MNHNS, CDR2 SASEGT. There are 15 residues in the CDR3. The V and J ends lost 6 bases and 0 bases respectively, with 15 bases between them. The CDR3 nucleotides are TGTGCCAGCAGGCCTGGGGACACGAGCTCCTACGAGCAGTACTTC. Protein: CASRPGDTSSYEQYF.

In this sample, this clone turned up once. This chain uses TRBV5-4 with TRBJ2-3; possible D gene TRBD2, 6 bases. The CDR3 covers 14 residues. Germline V gives CDR1 SGHNT, CDR2 YYREEE (reference sequence). V lost 5 bases to trimming and J lost 0 bases, with 10 bases between them. CDR3 sequence reads: CASRKGTSTDTQYF. CDR3 in DNA: TGTGCCAGCAGGAAAGGGACTAGCACAGATACGCAGTATTTT.

This chain joins TRBV2 and TRBJ1-2; the D is unclear. The ends were cut back, 3 bases at V and 7 bases at J, with 12 bases in the middle. Germline CDR1 SNHLY, CDR2 FYNNEI. The CDR3 loop spans 13 amino acids. The CDR3 coding sequence is TGTGCCAGCAGTGACACTTACGTGTCTGGCTACACCTTC. Its protein product is CASSDTYVSGYTF.

The chain uses TRBV7-8 and TRBJ2-7, with D tentatively TRBD2 (6 bases). The CDR3 spans 16 residues. With 4 bases removed from V and 6 bases from J, the gap between germline ends came to 22 bases. The germline CDR1 and CDR2 sequences are SGHVS and FQNEAQ. The DNA for the CDR3 is TGTGCCAGCAGCTCCTCGCTCGGGGGACCTCCTTTCGAGCAGTACTTC. Its translation: CASSSSLGGPPFEQYF.

V gene TRBV11-3 combines with J gene TRBJ1-1; TRBD1 aligns across 9 bases. The CDR3 spans 15 residues. The trim removed 1 base at V and 1 base at J, leaving 1 base unmatched. Looked up from germline, CDR1 is SGHNT and CDR2 is YENEEA. In nucleotides, the CDR3 is TGTGCCAGCAGCTTAGGGGACAGGGCGAACACTGAAGCTTTCTTT. Translation gives CASSLGDRANTEAFF.

CDR3 DNA: TGTGCCAGCAGTTACTCGCGGTACGAGCAGTACTTC. This gives the protein CASSYSRYEQYF. This rearrangement joins TRBV6-5 to TRBJ2-7; D gene ambiguous. CDR1 is MNHEY, CDR2 SVGAGI, per germline. V lost 0 bases to trimming and J lost 4 bases, with 4 bases between them. This CDR3 is built from 12 residues.

The chain couples TRBV4-3 to TRBJ2-6; 7 bases align to TRBD1. Trimming cost V 4 bases and J 2 bases; bases outside gene matches: 11. Germline V gives CDR1 LGHNA, CDR2 YSLEER. The CDR3 has 18 amino acids. The CDR3 nucleotides are TGCGCCAGCAGCCGCAATACAGGGGCCGGCACTGGGGCCAACGTCCTGACTTTC. The encoded protein is CASSRNTGAGTGANVLTF.

The chain has TRBV19 and TRBJ2-4, with 8 positions matching TRBD1. CDR1 LNHDA and CDR2 SQIVND come from the germline V gene (reference sequence). The CDR3 runs to 16 residues. The junction had 7 bases not matched to a gene; V was cut back by 4 bases and J by 2 bases. The CDR3 is CASSKDRVGTKNIQYF. The CDR3 DNA follows: TGTGCCAGTAGTAAGGACAGGGTTGGAACCAAAAACATTCAGTACTTC.

The gene calls are TRBV2 and TRBJ2-2; 14 bases are a match to TRBD2. Trimming cost V 6 bases and J 1 base; bases outside gene matches: 4. CDR1 is SNHLY and CDR2 is FYNNEI in the germline V gene. The CDR3 has 17 residues. CDR3: CASRGLAGALNTGELFF. The CDR3 DNA reads TGTGCCAGCAGGGGACTAGCGGGGGCCCTGAACACCGGGGAGCTGTTTTTT.

The rearrangement uses TRBV2 and TRBJ1-2; D is uncertain. The CDR3 covers 12 residues. V was cut by 6 bases and J by 2 bases, with 7 bases left in between. CDR1 SNHLY and CDR2 FYNNEI come from the germline V gene. The CDR3: CASRRENYGYTF. In DNA form, the CDR3 reads TGTGCCAGCAGGAGAGAAAACTATGGCTACACCTTC.

This sequence joins TRBV5-1 and TRBJ2-7, with a tentative D call TRBD2 (5 bases). CDR1 is SGHRS and CDR2 is YFSETQ in the germline V gene. Trimming shortened V by 1 base and J by 5 bases, and 13 bases separated the two germline ends. The CDR3 contains 14 residues. CDR3 coding DNA: TGCGCCAGCAGCTTGCTCGGGAACAGCCACGAGCAGTACTTC. Its protein product is CASSLLGNSHEQYF.

The chain recombines TRBV10-2 with TRBJ2-7, with 7 bases that match TRBD2. Germline V CDR1 and CDR2: WSHSY, SAAADI. This CDR3 comprises 14 residues. V trimming: 2 bases; J trimming: 3 bases; junction bases outside the gene matches: 4. The DNA for the CDR3 is TGCGCCAGCAGTGAGAATAGCGGGTTCTACGAGCAGTACTTC. It encodes CASSENSGFYEQYF.

The rearrangement joins TRBV2 to TRBJ2-7; D not resolved. V was trimmed by 4 bases and J by 2 bases, leaving 3 bases between them. The germline gives CDR1 SNHLY, CDR2 FYNNEI. This CDR3 contains 11 residues. DNA of the CDR3: TGTGCCAGCAGTGTTACCTACGAGCAGTACTTC. Its protein product is CASSVTYEQYF.

CDR3 in amino acids: CASSPPGTYEQYF. CDR3 bases: TGTGCCAGCTCACCACCGGGCACCTACGAGCAGTACTTC. The chain has TRBV18 and TRBJ2-7, with D uncertain. V was trimmed by 0 bases and J by 2 bases, leaving 5 bases between them. The germline V gene encodes CDR1 KGHSH and CDR2 LQKENI. The CDR3 covers 13 residues.

The V call is TRBV25-1, the J call TRBJ2-7; 8 positions agree with TRBD1. CDR3 length: 17 amino acids. V lost 4 bases and J lost 7; bases outside the gene matches: 18. CDR1 is MGHDK and CDR2 is SYGVNS in the germline V gene. Here the CDR3 reads CASSALSAGGEKGEQYF. The CDR3 DNA reads as TGTGCCAGCAGTGCGCTAAGTGCAGGGGGCGAGAAAGGAGAGCAGTACTTC.

The rearrangement joins TRBV4-1 to TRBJ2-7; the match to TRBD1 covers 7 bases. CDR3 length: 16 residues. With 0 bases clipped from V and 0 bases from J, the junction kept 5 bases outside the gene matches. The germline CDR1 and CDR2 sequences are MGHRA and YSYEKL. The CDR3 DNA follows: TGCGCCAGCAGCCAAGAAGGGGGCGGTAGCTCCTACGAGCAGTACTTC. Its translation is CASSQEGGGSSYEQYF.